Listed below are T cell receptor beta chains from one sample, sequenced in a study of regulatory T cells in long-lasting Graves disease. TCRdb redid the calling of the multiplex PCR reads with MiXCR, one entry per CDR3 protein. The table lists 530,000 or so distinct CDR3 sequences, approximately 16% of them singletons. These records were also assigned to another study, of T cells in Graves' hyperthyroidism and ophthalmopathy.

The sample was peripheral blood mononuclear cells (PBMCs), taken at new diagnosis, from a patient treated with antithyroid drugs. The receptor set was obtained from a man aged 18 to 35 with Graves disease. Both conserved end residues are part of each CDR3. A D gene is named only where the DNA matches it firmly. Some rows have no size entry. The others give once, few or many, or a class for an expanded clone.

TRBD2,NA,TRBV20-1,TRBJ2-3,CSARKLAGGVFTDTQYF,TGCAGTGCTAGAAAACTAGCGGGGGGCGTATTCACAGATACGCAGTATTTT
NA,NA,TRBV9,TRBJ2-1,CASSVELVGNEQFF,TGTGCCAGCAGCGTAGAACTAGTAGGGAATGAGCAGTTCTTC
NA,many,TRBV10-3,TRBJ2-7,CAISESITEQYF,TGTGCCATCAGTGAGTCGATTACTGAGCAGTACTTC
NA,few,TRBV5-1,TRBJ1-1,CASHERSQNTEAFF,TGCGCCAGCCACGAACGTTCACAGAACACTGAAGCTTTCTTT
NA,NA,TRBV20-1,TRBJ2-5,CSLLPPSEETQYF,TGCAGTCTCCTGCCGCCTAGCGAAGAGACCCAGTACTTC
TRBD2,many,TRBV3-1,TRBJ2-7,CASSPGVAGGSIAYEQYF,TGTGCCAGCAGCCCTGGGGTAGCGGGAGGTTCTATCGCCTACGAGCAGTACTTC
TRBD1,NA,TRBV20-1,TRBJ1-6,CSATDRGDSPLHF,TGCAGTGCTACCGACAGGGGGGATTCACCCCTCCACTTT
NA,NA,TRBV9,TRBJ1-2,CASSARGHLNYGYTF,TGTGCCAGCAGTGCAAGGGGTCACCTTAACTATGGCTACACCTTC
TRBD2,NA,TRBV7-9,TRBJ2-5,CASSLLSGRAGETQYF,TGTGCCAGCAGCTTACTTAGCGGGAGGGCAGGGGAGACCCAGTACTTC
NA,NA,TRBV6-2/TRBV6-3,TRBJ1-5,CASSYSARVGNQPQHF,TGTGCCAGCAGTTACTCGGCCAGGGTAGGCAATCAGCCCCAGCATTTT
NA,many,TRBV27,TRBJ2-1,CASSFSEFWNEQFF,TGTGCCAGCAGTTTTTCGGAGTTTTGGAATGAGCAGTTCTTC
TRBD2,many,TRBV12-3/TRBV12-4,TRBJ2-1,CASKSGSTGNEQFF,TGTGCCAGCAAAAGCGGGAGTACAGGTAATGAGCAGTTCTTC
TRBD2,NA,TRBV20-1,TRBJ2-1,CSARGSGDNEQFF,TGCAGTGCTAGAGGTAGCGGGGACAATGAGCAGTTCTTC
NA,many,TRBV11-2,TRBJ1-1,CASSLNPQANTEAFF,TGTGCCAGCAGCTTAAATCCCCAAGCGAACACTGAAGCTTTCTTT
NA,many,TRBV28,TRBJ2-5,CASSRRGAETQYF,TGTGCCAGCAGTCGCCGGGGCGCAGAGACCCAGTACTTC
NA,NA,TRBV4-1,TRBJ2-1,CASSQPIAYNEQFF,TGCGCCAGCAGCCAACCGATAGCCTACAATGAGCAGTTCTTC
NA,NA,TRBV29-1,TRBJ2-1,CSVVRLEERLNEQFF,TGCAGCGTTGTCCGGTTGGAAGAGCGGTTGAATGAGCAGTTCTTC
TRBD2,many,TRBV11-2,TRBJ2-1,CASSLFIGGTSGNEQFF,TGTGCCAGCAGCTTATTTATCGGGGGGACTAGCGGGAATGAGCAGTTCTTC
NA,NA,TRBV27,TRBJ2-1,CASSSKRGGSSYNEQFF,TGTGCCAGCAGTTCCAAGCGTGGAGGTAGCTCCTACAATGAGCAGTTCTTC
TRBD2,few,TRBV3-1,TRBJ2-7,CASSQLSPGLAVYEQYF,TGTGCCAGCAGCCAGCTTTCTCCGGGACTAGCGGTATACGAGCAGTACTTC